A single sample is the source of the 25 T cell receptor beta chains below, sequenced in a study of blood T cell repertoires in COVID-19. This table comes from immunoSEQ multiplex PCR, and its TCRdb copy is limited to in-frame clones, with some not included. Seen here are around 180,000 clones, 80% to 90% observed once, and the top ten hold 10% to 11%. The sample taken for sequencing was peripheral blood. Every receptor here comes from a human donor with active or convalescent COVID-19. The donor label of this sample is uncertain.

The chain links TRBV4-1 to TRBJ2-3, with 10 nucleotides matching TRBD2. Unmatched junction bases numbered 11, after V lost 2 bases and J lost 3 bases. This CDR3 region has 18 residues. The germline V gene has CDR1 MGHRA and CDR2 YSYEKL. The CDR3: CASSQLLRASGRTDTQYF. As DNA, the CDR3 is TGCGCCAGCAGCCAACTACTCCGTGCTAGCGGGAGAACAGATACGCAGTATTTT.

J is TRBJ2-7 and V is TRBV27; perhaps TRBD1 as D (6 bases). CDR1 and CDR2 from the germline V gene are MNHEY and SMNVEV (reference sequence). V lost 5 bases to trimming and J lost 2 bases, with 13 bases between them. The CDR3 is 14 amino acids. The CDR3 DNA follows: TGTGCCAGCAGTCTGTACAGGGCGACCTACGAGCAGTACTTC. It is translated as CASSLYRATYEQYF.

The V and J genes are TRBV29-1 and TRBJ2-5, with 12 bases that match TRBD2. The CDR3 runs 14 residues. The V segment lost 3 bases and the J segment 5 bases; nucleotides outside the gene matches: 4. Germline lookup yields CDR1 SQVTM and CDR2 ANQGSEA. The CDR3: CSVDGLAGGETQYF. The CDR3 DNA is TGCAGCGTTGACGGGCTAGCGGGGGGGGAGACCCAGTACTTC.

This rearrangement joins TRBV5-1 to TRBJ2-5; 11 bases map to TRBD1. Germline CDR1 SGHRS, CDR2 YFSETQ. V dropped 4 bases and J dropped 7; count of bases not matched to a gene: 3. The CDR3 runs 13 residues. DNA of the CDR3: TGCGCCAGCAGCATGGGACAGGGGGGGACCCAGTACTTC. This translates into CASSMGQGGTQYF.

This clone appeared a few times. CDR3 protein: CASSIRQGPEAFF. DNA of the CDR3: TGTGCCAGCAGCATCCGACAGGGGCCTGAAGCTTTCTTT. The J gene is TRBJ1-1, the V gene TRBV7-9; 8 nucleotides match TRBD1. CDR1 is SEHNR, CDR2 FQNEAQ, per germline (reference sequence). The V segment lost 5 bases and the J segment 6 bases; nucleotides outside the gene matches: 5. This CDR3 has 13 amino acids.

The genes are TRBV6-2 or TRBV6-3 and TRBJ2-1; 7 nucleotides match TRBD1. Germline CDR1 MNHEY, CDR2 SVGEGT. V trimming: 4 bases; J trimming: 0 bases; junction bases outside the gene matches: 3. This CDR3 comprises 15 residues. The CDR3: CASSSTGISYNEQFF. The DNA of the CDR3 is TGTGCCAGCAGTTCGACAGGGATCTCCTACAATGAGCAGTTCTTC.

The rearrangement links TRBV6-5 to TRBJ2-7, with 12 bases matching TRBD2. CDR1 MNHEY and CDR2 SVGAGI come from the germline V gene. Trimming cost V 6 bases and J 2 bases; bases outside gene matches: 5. CDR3 length equals 15 residues. CDR3 nucleotides: TGTGCCAGCAGCCTCGGACTAGCGGGGACCTACGAGCAGTACTTC. It encodes CASSLGLAGTYEQYF.

The chain carries TRBV7-9 and TRBJ1-2, with D perhaps TRBD1 (5 bases). The CDR3 is 13 residues long. Trimming shortened V by 4 bases and J by 2 bases, and 8 bases separated the two germline ends. The germline gives CDR1 SEHNR, CDR2 FQNEAQ (reference sequence). The CDR3 here is CASSSDTNYGYTF. CDR3 DNA: TGTGCCAGCAGCTCGGACACAAACTATGGCTACACCTTC.

This chain uses TRBV5-6 with TRBJ1-5; D gene unclear. The germline V and J ends were trimmed by 0 bases and 0 bases, with 7 bases remaining between them. The CDR3 consists of 15 residues. Germline values: CDR1 SGHDT, CDR2 YYEEEE. In nucleotides, the CDR3 is TGTGCCAGCAGCTTGGGAGATTATAGCAATCAGCCCCAGCATTTT. It translates to CASSLGDYSNQPQHF.

The chain joins TRBV9 to TRBJ2-5; tentatively, D is TRBD2 (5 bases). The CDR3 totals 16 residues. The V end lost 2 bases, the J end lost 4 bases, and 18 bases lay between the germline ends. Germline CDR1 is SGDLS and CDR2 is YYNGEE. CDR3: CASSVSPSTKRETQYF. CDR3 nucleotide sequence: TGTGCCAGCAGCGTTTCCCCTTCGACTAAGCGAGAGACCCAGTACTTC.

The chain links TRBV9 to TRBJ2-7; weak D call: TRBD2 (6 bases). The CDR3 spans 15 residues. CDR1 and CDR2 from the germline V gene are SGDLS and YYNGEE. V shed 0 bases and J shed 5 bases, with 15 bases lying between them. CDR3 sequence (DNA): TGTGCCAGCAGCGTAGGCGGGATCCCCCGGGACGAGCAGTACTTC. Protein sequence: CASSVGGIPRDEQYF.

In its sample, this clone was seen once. V and J are TRBV5-6 and TRBJ2-3, with 9 bases aligning to TRBD2. With 2 bases clipped from V and 3 bases from J, the junction kept 7 bases outside the gene matches. CDR3 length: 16 amino acids. Looked up from germline, CDR1 is SGHDT and CDR2 is YYEEEE. CDR3 region: CASSFPGLAFTDTQYF. The CDR3 DNA reads as TGTGCCAGCAGCTTTCCTGGACTAGCGTTTACAGATACGCAGTATTTT.

V and J are TRBV1 and TRBJ2-1; no check of the table's D call, TRBD2, against the DNA was made. TRBV1 is classified as a pseudogene. The CDR3 runs to 18 residues. CDR3 coding DNA: TGCACCAGCAGCCAAGGCGGACTAGCGCAAAGCTCCTACAATGAGCAGTTCTTC. Its protein product is CTSSQGGLAQSSYNEQFF.

V and J are TRBV7-3 and TRBJ2-5; 8 nucleotides agree with TRBD2. CDR1 is SGHTA and CDR2 is FQGTGA in the germline V gene. J was trimmed by 5 bases and V by 5 bases; bases with no gene match: 13. The CDR3 totals 16 residues. CDR3 amino acids: CASSNPTGGGRETQYF. CDR3 nucleotides: TGTGCCAGCAGCAACCCCACCGGGGGCGGGAGGGAGACCCAGTACTTC.

This clone was counted a single time. This chain connects TRBV5-4 to TRBJ2-3; 8 positions agree with TRBD2. V was pared by 4 bases and J by 3 bases, with 7 bases of the junction left unmatched. The germline CDR1 and CDR2 sequences are SGHNT and YYREEE (reference sequence). The CDR3 has 15 amino acids. CDR3 sequence reads: CASSLIAGKTDTQYF. The CDR3 DNA is TGTGCCAGCAGCCTGATAGCGGGAAAGACAGATACGCAGTATTTT.

The chain couples TRBV9 to TRBJ1-3, with TRBD1 as a possible D gene (6 bases). This CDR3 comprises 13 residues. Germline V gene sequence: CDR1 SGDLS, CDR2 YYNGEE. V lost 4 bases and J 7 bases, leaving 12 bases between the germline ends. CDR3 region: CASSSDRKNTIYF. CDR3 nucleotide sequence: TGTGCCAGCAGCTCCGACAGGAAGAACACCATATATTTT.

This clone was recorded only once. The chain has TRBV28 and TRBJ1-1; 9 bases match TRBD1. J gave up 0 bases and V 10 bases, and 9 bases lay outside the gene matches. CDR1 and CDR2 from the germline V gene are MDHEN and SYDVKM. This CDR3 has 15 amino acids. CDR3 coding DNA: TGTGCCACCTTAAACAGGGGGCTCTTGAACACTGAAGCTTTCTTT. Translating it yields CATLNRGLLNTEAFF.

The chain joins TRBV4-1 to TRBJ1-5; 11 bases fit TRBD1. Per germline, CDR1 MGHRA and CDR2 YSYEKL. The CDR3 loop spans 18 amino acids. J lost 4 bases, V lost 0 bases, and 8 bases had no gene match. The CDR3 DNA reads TGCGCCAGCAGCCAAGATCCTGGTTGGGACAGGGGGAATCAGCCCCAGCATTTT. This sequence encodes CASSQDPGWDRGNQPQHF.

The chain uses TRBV9 and TRBJ2-5; TRBD2 aligns across 7 bases. The CDR3 totals 15 residues. After removal of 0 bases from V and 4 bases from J, the junction contained 6 bases not matched to a gene. CDR1 and CDR2 (germline): SGDLS, YYNGEE. The CDR3 protein is CASSVAAGMRETQYF. The CDR3 DNA reads TGTGCCAGCAGCGTAGCAGCGGGGATGCGAGAGACCCAGTACTTC.

The chain has TRBV27 and TRBJ2-1; a weak D match, TRBD2 (5 bases). CDR3 size: 16 residues. V dropped 1 base and J dropped 0 bases, with 10 bases sitting between them. The germline V gene has CDR1 MNHEY and CDR2 SMNVEV (reference sequence). The CDR3 DNA sequence: TGTGCCAGCAGTTTATACCGGACTCTCTCCTACAATGAGCAGTTCTTC. As protein: CASSLYRTLSYNEQFF.

The chain employs TRBV5-4 and TRBJ2-1; 7 bases are a match to TRBD2. Looked up from germline, CDR1 is SGHNT and CDR2 is YYREEE (reference sequence). V shed 0 bases and J 2 bases; nucleotides not matched to a gene: 2. The CDR3 is 15 residues long. The CDR3 sequence: CASSLGAGAYNEQFF. The CDR3 nucleotides read TGTGCCAGCAGCTTGGGCGCGGGGGCCTACAATGAGCAGTTCTTC.

This chain links TRBV27 with TRBJ1-3; the D gene is possibly TRBD1 (5 bases). Trimming left V 4 bases short and J 1 base short, with 17 bases between. Germline V gene sequence: CDR1 MNHEY, CDR2 SMNVEV (reference sequence). The CDR3 has 17 residues. The CDR3 bases are TGTGCCAGCAGTTCTGGGTGGGGCGGACATTCTGGAAACACCATATATTTT. It encodes CASSSGWGGHSGNTIYF.

The V and J genes are TRBV5-4 and TRBJ2-7; 10 nucleotides align to TRBD2. This CDR3 comprises 17 residues. Germline assignment: CDR1 SGHNT and CDR2 YYREEE (reference sequence). V lost 4 bases, J lost 5 bases, and 15 bases stayed unmatched. The CDR3 is CASSAARGQAGGDEQYF. The CDR3 nucleotides read TGTGCCAGCAGCGCCGCCAGGGGGCAAGCGGGAGGGGACGAGCAGTACTTC. The whole variable domain, remainder taken from reference TRBV5-4 and TRBJ2-7, is ETGVTQSPTHLIKTRGQQVTLRCSSQSGHNTVSWYQQALGQGPQFIFQYYREEENGRGNFPPRFSGLQFPNYSSELNVNALELDDSALYLCASSAARGQAGGDEQYFGPGTRLTVT.

V usage is TRBV19 and J usage is TRBJ2-2, with D hard to call. The CDR3 is made up of 12 amino acids. Germline V CDR1 and CDR2: LNHDA, SQIVND (reference sequence). Trimming pared 9 bases from V and 0 bases from J, leaving 5 bases between. The CDR3 DNA reads TGTGCCAGCTCGGCGAACACCGGGGAGCTGTTTTTT. It codes for CASSANTGELFF. The variable domain in full, with the rest retrieved from reference TRBV19 and TRBJ2-2, is DGGITQSPKYLFRKEGQNVTLSCEQNLNHDAMYWYRQDPGQGLRLIYYSQIVNDFQKGDIAEGYSVSREKKESFPLTVTSAQKNPTAFYLCASSANTGELFFGEGSRLTVL.

The rearrangement joins TRBV27 to TRBJ2-3; 8 nucleotides match TRBD2. Looked up from germline, CDR1 is MNHEY and CDR2 is SMNVEV (reference sequence). The CDR3 runs 14 residues. The V gene end was trimmed by 1 base and the J gene end by 5 bases; junction bases not matched to a gene: 2. CDR3 region: CASSLFLAGDTQYF. The CDR3 DNA follows: TGTGCCAGCAGTTTATTCCTAGCGGGAGATACGCAGTATTTT.